This T cell receptor beta chain was recorded in a study of early T cells in non-severe SARS-CoV-2 infection (dated by TCRdb to the early 2020s). The study in broad terms: Because TCR sequencing was done on bulk RNA from unsorted whole blood, the alpha and beta chains could not be paired.

The CDR3, cysteine through phenylalanine, is 13 amino acids long. The read is trimmed to its CDR3 DNA, 39 bases read in frame from base 1. The trim is 0 bases for V and 7 bases for J, with a gap of 8 bases between the germline ends. Looking up the germline V gene yields CDR1 SGHRS and CDR2 YFSETQ. Of note for this clonotype: Its antigen remains undetermined. Base-call qualities are not available, and no considerably larger clone is one nucleotide away.

To prepare the library, 5' RACE was applied. Sequenced on a NextSeq 500. Unique molecular identifiers were attached to individual cDNA molecules in the TCR library protocol so that sequencing error and PCR bias could be corrected. Both TCR alpha and beta chains were sequenced, and tight co-correlation was observed between alpha and beta sequence abundances in each sample. The source study handled its data this way. Decombinator V4 was used to annotate the V gene, J gene and CDR3 of the TCR sequences. TCRs were defined as expanded if a significant change between any two time points was detected under a Poisson model with p below 0.0001. TCR abundances were normalised to the total number of TCRs sequenced per sample and were expressed as counts per million. MAIT TCRs were defined by TRAV1-2 paired with TRAJ12, TRAJ20 or TRAJ33, and iNKT TCRs by TRAV10 paired with TRAJ18. VDJdb, accessed 1 November 2021, was searched for CMV, EBV and SARS-CoV-2 annotated TCRs, with TCRs annotated for multiple antigens excluded. Starting from the raw public reads, TCRdb applied fastp trimming at Q25, assembled clones with MiXCR and retained in-frame beta chains. Every entry covers one CDR3 protein and lists the most common genes and DNA from its rows. TCRdb, not the original authors, processed these V and J calls. The sample data list 57,000 or so distinct CDR3 sequences, and roughly 5.5% of these were observed just once. The biggest ten clones account for roughly 6.4% of the sample.

Study-level results and caveats: Matching against VDJdb was skewed toward anti-spike CD8 responses, likely underestimated virus-specific expansions, and missed private and CD4 specificities.

The study was a case-control design nested within a healthcare worker cohort in London, UK, with weekly nasopharyngeal swab PCR tests and blood sampling. Healthcare workers were enrolled in the week of the UK lockdown, from 23 to 31 March 2020, and were followed every week for up to roughly 15 weeks. The source is an adult who was a healthcare worker with PCR-confirmed SARS-CoV-2 infection or an uninfected control (not recorded which). The sequence is built from TRBV5-1 and TRBJ2-1, with TRBD1 perhaps the D gene, on 5 matching bases. Sequenced: whole blood. The CDR3 reads CASSLAPGNEQFF. The base sequence is TGCGCCAGCAGCTTGGCCCCAGGGAATGAGCAGTTCTTC. The entire variable domain, with the stretches around the CDR3 drawn from the reference TRBV5-1 and TRBJ2-1 proteins, is KAGVTQTPRYLIKTRGQQVTLSCSPISGHRSVSWYQQTPGQGLQFLFEYFSETQRNKGNFPGRFSGRQFSNSRSEMNVSTLELGDSALYLCASSLAPGNEQFFGPGTRLTVL.